Following are 7 T cell receptor beta chains from one sample sequenced in a study of blood T cell repertoires in COVID-19 (dated by TCRdb to the early 2020s). The library was generated by the immunoSEQ multiplex PCR assay. TCRdb holds this immuneACCESS table with in-frame rearrangements only. Some clones are missing; in checked studies, unresolved V genes explain under half, and the rest has no known cause. The sample contains some 93,000 clones, 75% to 85% of them found a single time. Jointly, the top ten make up nearly 25% of the sample. Material: peripheral blood. These receptors came from a human donor in a cohort sampled during active COVID-19.

This clone turned up a few times. V usage is TRBV14 and J usage is TRBJ1-3; D uncertain. Trimming stripped 1 base from V and 3 bases from J, with 10 bases between. There are 15 residues in the CDR3. CDR1 is SGHDN and CDR2 is FVKESK in the germline V gene. The CDR3 region is CASSQARGGGNTIYF. For the CDR3, the DNA is TGTGCCAGCAGCCAAGCGCGGGGTGGTGGAAACACCATATATTTT.

This clone was observed once. The gene calls are TRBV3-1 (or the pseudogene TRBV3-2) and TRBJ2-7; D gene unclear. The CDR3 runs 13 residues. The germline V and J ends were trimmed by 3 bases and 2 bases, with 8 bases remaining between them. CDR1 LGHDT and CDR2 YNNKEL come from the germline V gene (reference sequence). This CDR3 is CASSQGPTYEQYF. The DNA for the CDR3 is TGTGCCAGCAGCCAGGGCCCAACCTACGAGCAGTACTTC.

This chain connects TRBV14 to TRBJ2-7; 7 bases agree with TRBD2. The CDR3 extends over 14 amino acids. Losses at the gene ends were 4 bases for V and 0 bases for J; bases not matched to a gene: 3. The germline V gene has CDR1 SGHDN and CDR2 FVKESK. As DNA, the CDR3 is TGTGCCAGCAGCCTTGGCGGGGGCTCCTACGAGCAGTACTTC. It codes for CASSLGGGSYEQYF. Drawing the rest from reference TRBV14 and TRBJ2-7, the complete variable domain is EAGVTQFPSHSVIEKGQTVTLRCDPISGHDNLYWYRRVMGKEIKFLLHFVKESKQDESGMPNNRFLAERTGGTYSTLKVQPAELEDSGVYFCASSLGGGSYEQYFGPGTRLTVT.

The J gene is TRBJ2-3, the V gene TRBV6-2 or TRBV6-3; D might be TRBD2 (6 bases). The germline CDR1 and CDR2 sequences are MNHEY and SVGEGT. The length of the CDR3 is 16 residues. V was clipped by 6 bases and J by 4 bases, with 20 bases between them. The CDR3: CASSRFWGEEADTQYF. The CDR3 coding sequence is TGTGCCAGCAGCCGATTCTGGGGGGAGGAGGCAGATACGCAGTATTTT.

V is TRBV15 and J is TRBJ1-2; 7 nucleotides match TRBD1. Germline CDR1 is LNHNV and CDR2 is YYDKDF (reference sequence). The CDR3 has 14 amino acids. The V gene end was trimmed by 2 bases and the J gene end by 4 bases; junction bases not matched to a gene: 4. The CDR3 DNA reads as TGTGCCACCAGCAGAACAGGGGCCGGCTATGGCTACACCTTC. Translation gives CATSRTGAGYGYTF. Full variable domain (rest looked up from reference TRBV15 and TRBJ1-2): DAMVIQNPRYQVTQFGKPVTLSCSQTLNHNVMYWYQQKSSQAPKLLFHYYDKDFNNEADTPDNFQSRRPNTSFCFLDIRSPGLGDTAMYLCATSRTGAGYGYTFGSGTRLTVV.

This chain connects TRBV4-2 to TRBJ1-5, with 7 nucleotides matching TRBD1. Trimming took 0 bases from V and 0 from J; bases not matched to a gene: 5. This CDR3 region has 17 residues. CDR1 and CDR2 from the germline V gene are LGHNA and YNFKEQ. CDR3 in amino acids: CASSQDSRGYSNQPQHF. The CDR3 bases are TGTGCCAGCAGCCAAGATAGCAGGGGGTATAGCAATCAGCCCCAGCATTTT.

V and J are TRBV11-2 and TRBJ2-3; 16 bases map to TRBD2. Germline CDR1 reads SGHAT; CDR2 reads FQNNGV. The trim removed 6 bases at V and 5 bases at J, leaving 8 bases unmatched. This CDR3 contains 17 residues. The CDR3 sequence: CASRPQGLAGGEDTQYF. The CDR3 DNA reads as TGTGCCAGCAGACCGCAGGGACTAGCGGGAGGGGAAGATACGCAGTATTTT. Based on the CDR3 plus reference TRBV11-2 and TRBJ2-3, the full variable domain is EAGVAQSPRYKIIEKRQSVAFWCNPISGHATLYWYQQILGQGPKLLIQFQNNGVVDDSQLPKDRFSAERLKGVDSTLKIQPAKLEDSAVYLCASRPQGLAGGEDTQYFGPGTRLTVL.